A selection of T cell receptor beta chains follows, all from one sample in a study of cytomegalovirus exposure and HLA in healthy donors. This table comes from immunoSEQ multiplex PCR, and its TCRdb copy is limited to in-frame clones, with some not included. The sample holds about 160,000 clones, around 69% seen once. The sequencing input was PBMCs. All receptors come from a man aged 60-69 years in good health and CMV-seronegative. CDR3s include the opening cysteine and the closing phenylalanine or tryptophan. Fields, in order: clone size, V gene, J gene, D gene, CDR3 DNA, CDR3 protein. D genes are given only for firm matches. Only part of the rows carry a size: once, few, many, or a class if the clone is expanded.

>-|TRBV7-9|TRBJ2-5|TRBD2
TGTGCCAGCAGCTTAGACGGGGGGTACCAAGAGACCCAGTACTTC
CASSLDGGYQETQYF
>-|TRBV4-1|TRBJ1-4|-
TGCGCCAGCAGCCAAACCCTTGGAGGAAGGGAAAAACTGTTTTTT
CASSQTLGGREKLFF
>few|TRBV28|TRBJ1-4|-
TGTGCCAGCAGTTTAACGCAGGGGTCTCATGAAAAACTGTTTTTT
CASSLTQGSHEKLFF
>-|TRBV19|TRBJ2-7|TRBD1
TGTGCCAGTAGTACAGGACAGGGCTCCTACGAGCAGTACTTC
CASSTGQGSYEQYF
>-|TRBV27|TRBJ2-7|-
TGTGCCAGCAGCGTAGCGAACGCCTTTGCCTACGAGCAGTACTTC
CASSVANAFAYEQYF
>-|TRBV11-2|TRBJ2-5|-
TGTGCCAGCAGCCCAGGACCAGGGGTTCGGGAGACCCAGTACTTC
CASSPGPGVRETQYF
>-|TRBV28|TRBJ1-1|-
TGTGCCAGCAGTTTTAGGAGGGAGAACACTGAAGCTTTCTTT
CASSFRRENTEAFF
>few|TRBV30|TRBJ2-6|-
TGTGCCTGGAGTGCGGGTGGTGGGGCCAACGTCCTGACTTTC
CAWSAGGGANVLTF
>-|TRBV28|TRBJ1-2|-
TGTGCCAGCAGTTTCCCAGGGGCCTATGGCTACACCTTC
CASSFPGAYGYTF
>once|TRBV11-2|TRBJ2-3|TRBD2
TGTGCCAGCAGCTTCGGGGGGACGAGCACAGATACGCAGTATTTT
CASSFGGTSTDTQYF
>-|TRBV16|TRBJ2-7|-
TGTGCCAGCAGCCAAAGCTCGACAGGCTCCTACGAGCAGTACTTC
CASSQSSTGSYEQYF
>-|TRBV5-5|TRBJ1-5|-
TGTGCCAGCAGCGCCAGCCCGGGGAGGAATCAGCCCCAGCATTTT
CASSASPGRNQPQHF
>once|TRBV30|TRBJ1-2|-
TGTGCCTGGAGTAACAGCTATGGCTACACCTTC
CAWSNSYGYTF
>-|TRBV28|TRBJ1-2|-
TGTGCCAGCAGTTTAATAGTGGACAGAGCCTATGGCTACACCTTC
CASSLIVDRAYGYTF
>-|TRBV10-3|TRBJ2-3|-
TGTGCCATCAGGCCGGGAGATCAAGCAGATACGCAGTATTTT
CAIRPGDQADTQYF
>few|TRBV29-1|TRBJ1-2|TRBD1
TGCAGCGTGGGGACAGGGCTTAACTATGGCTACACCTTC
CSVGTGLNYGYTF
>few|TRBV14|TRBJ2-3|TRBD2
TGTGCCAGCAGCCCCTGGACTAGCGGGGGCCGAAGCACAGATACGCAGTATTTT
CASSPWTSGGRSTDTQYF
>-|TRBV9|TRBJ1-6|-
TGTGCCAGCAGCGTAGGCACATCCTATAATTCACCCCTCCACTTT
CASSVGTSYNSPLHF
>-|TRBV19|TRBJ2-7|TRBD2
TGTGCCAGTAGCGGACTAGCGGGAGTATACGAGCAGTACTTC
CASSGLAGVYEQYF
>-|TRBV2|TRBJ2-7|-
TGTGCCAGCAGTCCGTATAGATACGAGCAGTACTTC
CASSPYRYEQYF
>few|TRBV2|TRBJ2-5|TRBD2
TGTGCCAGCAGTGAAGCGGAGCTAGCGGGAGTAGAGACCCAGTACTTC
CASSEAELAGVETQYF
>-|TRBV4-1|TRBJ1-2|TRBD1
TGCGCCAGCAGCCAAGATGAACAGGGGTATGGCTACACCTTC
CASSQDEQGYGYTF
>-|TRBV28|TRBJ1-5|-
TGTGCCAGCATAATGGGGGGGTCGGAAAGGCAGCCCCAGCATTTT
CASIMGGSERQPQHF
>few|TRBV7-9|TRBJ1-4|-
TGTTCCAGCAGCCCCTCCCTCGGGATGTTGGTTGAAAAACTGTTTTTT
CSSSPSLGMLVEKLFF
>-|TRBV6-6|TRBJ1-1|TRBD1
TGTGCCAGCAGTTACTCTGGGACAGGGAGGGACACTGAAGCTTTCTTT
CASSYSGTGRDTEAFF
>-|TRBV6-5|TRBJ2-2|-
TGTGCCAGCAGTAGGAGGGACACCGGGGAGCTGTTTTTT
CASSRRDTGELFF
>few|TRBV7-9|TRBJ1-4|-
TGTGCCAGCAGCTCACCTAGGGGGGGCAGGGGAGAAAAACTGTTTTTT
CASSSPRGGRGEKLFF
>-|TRBV6-1|TRBJ1-5|-
TGTGCCAGCAGTGAAGTAGGAGGGCGTCAGCCCCAGCATTTT
CASSEVGGRQPQHF
>-|TRBV7-2|TRBJ2-3|TRBD2
TGTGCCAGCAGCTTAATAGGGCGGGGGGCCACAGATACGCAGTATTTT
CASSLIGRGATDTQYF
>-|TRBV9|TRBJ2-3|TRBD1
TGTGCCAGCAGCGGGGACAGCGACAGCACAGATACGCAGTATTTT
CASSGDSDSTDTQYF
>-|TRBV28|TRBJ1-6|TRBD1
TGTGCCAGCAGCCTAGGAGGGACAGGTAGCTCCTATAATTCACCCCTCCACTTT
CASSLGGTGSSYNSPLHF
>few|TRBV5-1|TRBJ2-3|-
TGCGCCAGCAGCTTAGAGGGCACAGATACGCAGTATTTT
CASSLEGTDTQYF
>-|TRBV28|TRBJ2-2|-
TGTGCCAGCCGTCTTTTCCGCCGGGACACCGGGGAGCTGTTTTTT
CASRLFRRDTGELFF